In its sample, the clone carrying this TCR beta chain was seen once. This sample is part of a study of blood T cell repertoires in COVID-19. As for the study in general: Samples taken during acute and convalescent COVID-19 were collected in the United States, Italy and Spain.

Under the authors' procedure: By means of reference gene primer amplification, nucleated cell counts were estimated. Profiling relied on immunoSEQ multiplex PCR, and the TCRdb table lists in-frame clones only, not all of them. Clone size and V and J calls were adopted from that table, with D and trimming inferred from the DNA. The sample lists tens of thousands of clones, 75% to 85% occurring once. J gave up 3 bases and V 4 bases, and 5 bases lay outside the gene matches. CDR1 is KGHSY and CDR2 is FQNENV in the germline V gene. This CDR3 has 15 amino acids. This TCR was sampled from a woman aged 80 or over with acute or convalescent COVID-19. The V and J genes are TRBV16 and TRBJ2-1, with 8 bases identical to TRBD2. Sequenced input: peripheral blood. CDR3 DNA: TGTGCCAGCAGCCCCCTTGCGGGGGGCTACAATGAGCAGTTCTTC. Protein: CASSPLAGGYNEQFF.